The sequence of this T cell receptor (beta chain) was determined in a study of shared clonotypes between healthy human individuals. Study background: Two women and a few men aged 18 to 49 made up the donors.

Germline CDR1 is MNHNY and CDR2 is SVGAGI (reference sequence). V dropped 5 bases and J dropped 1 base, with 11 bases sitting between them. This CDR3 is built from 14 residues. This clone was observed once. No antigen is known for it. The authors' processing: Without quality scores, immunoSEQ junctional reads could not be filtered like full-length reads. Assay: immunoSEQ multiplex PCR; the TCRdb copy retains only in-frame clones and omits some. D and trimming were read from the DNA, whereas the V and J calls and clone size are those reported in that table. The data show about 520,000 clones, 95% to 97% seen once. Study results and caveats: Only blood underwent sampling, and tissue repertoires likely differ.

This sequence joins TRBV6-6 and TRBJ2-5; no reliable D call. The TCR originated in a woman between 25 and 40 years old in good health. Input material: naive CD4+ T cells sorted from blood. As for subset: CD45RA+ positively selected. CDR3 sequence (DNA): TGTGCCAGCAGTGGGCAGGTACCCCAAGAGACCCAGTACTTC. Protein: CASSGQVPQETQYF.